The 10 T cell receptor beta chains below were found in one sample sequenced in a study of T cells in Graves' hyperthyroidism and ophthalmopathy. Amplification targeted TCR beta CDR3 regions from RNA transcripts. TCR CDR3 regions were first amplified by RT-PCR with HTBI primers. TCRdb called the multiplex PCR reads again in MiXCR, with one record for every CDR3 protein. Among 600,000 to 850,000 distinct CDR3 sequences listed, about 17% were seen once. Sequencing input: blood. The receptors shown here come from a woman between 50 and 59 years old with Graves' hyperthyroidism that later progressed to Graves' ophthalmopathy.

This clonotype was found many times. The chain links TRBV6-1 to TRBJ1-2, with D perhaps TRBD1 (6 bases). V lost 6 bases to trimming and J lost 0 bases, with 14 bases between them. Germline assignment: CDR1 MNHNS and CDR2 SASEGT. This CDR3 comprises 15 residues. CDR3 sequence: CASSASGGTNYGYTF. In DNA, the CDR3 is TGTGCCAGCAGCGCAAGCGGGGGCACTAACTATGGCTACACCTTC.

This clonotype was seen many times. The chain links TRBV12-3 or TRBV12-4 to TRBJ1-5; D uncertain. V shed 7 bases and J shed 1 base, with 14 bases lying between them. This CDR3 is built from 15 residues. The CDR3 region is CASTFDVMSNQPQHF. In DNA, the CDR3 is TGTGCCAGCACCTTCGACGTTATGAGCAATCAGCCCCAGCATTTT.

The chain uses TRBV5-4 and TRBJ2-5; D possibly corresponds to TRBD1 (6 bases). The germline CDR1 and CDR2 sequences are SGHNT and YYREEE (reference sequence). Trimming left V 4 bases short and J 10 bases short, with 20 bases between. The CDR3 is made up of 14 amino acids. CDR3 protein: CASSPDSSWLDQYF. CDR3 nucleotides: TGTGCCAGCAGCCCGGACAGTTCCTGGCTAGACCAGTACTTC.

The rearrangement links TRBV3-1 to TRBJ2-7, with 10 bases that match TRBD2. V shed 3 bases, J shed 0 bases, and the junction held 5 bases outside the gene matches. CDR1 LGHDT and CDR2 YNNKEL come from the germline V gene (reference sequence). The CDR3 is made up of 16 amino acids. The CDR3 loop reads CASSHPGLASSYEQYF. CDR3 nucleotides: TGTGCCAGCAGCCATCCGGGACTAGCGAGCTCCTACGAGCAGTACTTC.

The V call is TRBV11-3, the J call TRBJ2-3; D unresolved. Trimming stripped 6 bases from V and 10 bases from J, with 17 bases between. CDR3 length equals 13 residues. The germline V gene encodes CDR1 SGHNT and CDR2 YENEEA. CDR3 protein: CASRPSTETAQYF. CDR3 DNA: TGTGCCAGCAGACCCTCCACAGAGACTGCGCAGTATTTT.

This clonotype was recorded many times. The gene calls are TRBV12-3 or TRBV12-4 and TRBJ1-1; 8 bases fit TRBD1. Germline trimming cut 6 bases from V and 1 base from J; bases unmatched to any gene: 7. The CDR3 runs 15 residues. The chain's CDR3 is CASRSTGAQNTEAFF. CDR3 bases: TGTGCCAGCAGATCGACAGGGGCCCAGAACACTGAAGCTTTCTTT.

As DNA, the CDR3 is TGTGCCAGCAGTTACGCGTCTAGCGGGGGCTACACAGATACGCAGTATTTT. This sequence encodes CASSYASSGGYTDTQYF. The rearrangement joins TRBV6-2 or TRBV6-3 to TRBJ2-3; 10 nucleotides line up with TRBD2. The CDR3 has 17 residues. The V segment lost 2 bases and the J segment 2 bases; nucleotides outside the gene matches: 7. Germline V gene sequence: CDR1 MNHEY, CDR2 SVGEGT.

V gene TRBV5-4 combines with J gene TRBJ2-2; D is undetermined. The CDR3 sequence is 17 residues long. Trimming took 7 bases from V and 7 from J, leaving 26 bases between them. CDR1 is SGHNT, CDR2 YYREEE, per germline (reference sequence). The CDR3 sequence is CASSAGSPQTTSGELFF. The CDR3 nucleotides read TGTGCCAGCTCAGCAGGCAGTCCCCAAACCACCAGCGGGGAGCTGTTTTTT.

The chain has TRBV4-1 and TRBJ2-7, with D tentatively TRBD2 (5 bases). CDR1 is MGHRA, CDR2 YSYEKL, per germline. The germline V and J ends were trimmed by 1 base and 3 bases, with 13 bases remaining between them. CDR3 length: 15 residues. The CDR3, as DNA: TGCGCCAGCAGCCAAGGTCCCCTCGGAGGCTACGAGCAGTACTTC. It encodes CASSQGPLGGYEQYF.

The table lists this clonotype with a few counts. The germline gene is not matched at one end of the junction; a read error may be the cause. The rearrangement uses TRBV2 and TRBJ2-5; the D gene is possibly TRBD2 (5 bases). The CDR3 runs to 14 residues. The germline V gene encodes CDR1 SNHLY and CDR2 FYNNEI. CDR3 DNA: TGTACCAGCGGTCGACCCCGGCCCCAAGAGACCCAGTACTTC. Translated: CTSGRPRPQETQYF.